The 6 T cell receptor beta chains presented below share a single source sample, sequenced in a study of memory CD4+ T cells and cytomegalovirus serostatus. Sequencing used immunoSEQ multiplex PCR; TCRdb keeps in-frame clones, though not all of them. The table shows roughly 60,000 clones, with about three quarters occurring only once. Single viable CD3+CD4+CD8-CD45RO+ cells were sorted as the memory CD4+ T cells. The specimen was memory CD4+ T cells from blood. The source is an adult in good health and CMV-seronegative.

Only a few counts were recorded for this clone. The genes are TRBV27 and TRBJ2-7; perhaps TRBD2 as D (5 bases). Germline loops: CDR1 MNHEY, CDR2 SMNVEV (reference sequence). V was trimmed by 7 bases and J by 6 bases, leaving 16 bases between them. The CDR3 sequence is 13 residues long. CDR3 loop: CASNLAGSGEQYF. The CDR3 coding sequence is TGTGCCAGCAATCTAGCCGGGTCGGGCGAGCAGTACTTC.

The rearrangement links TRBV6-5 to TRBJ1-1; D gene uncertain. From germline, CDR1 is MNHEY and CDR2 SVGAGI. The CDR3 is 13 residues long. V shed 6 bases and J shed 1 base, with 9 bases lying between them. The DNA of the CDR3 is TGTGCCAGCAGCCGGAACCAGAACACTGAAGCTTTCTTT. This translates into CASSRNQNTEAFF.

V usage is TRBV29-1 and J usage is TRBJ2-3; D ambiguous. Germline assignment: CDR1 SQVTM and CDR2 ANQGSEA. The CDR3 has 11 amino acids. With 7 bases removed from V and 2 bases from J, the gap between germline ends came to 7 bases. CDR3 coding DNA: TGCAGCGCCCGGACCACAGATACGCAGTATTTT. It encodes CSARTTDTQYF.

The chain has TRBV30 and TRBJ1-3; D uncertain. V dropped 1 base and J dropped 3 bases, with 16 bases sitting between them. The CDR3 contains 16 residues. From germline, CDR1 is GTSNPN and CDR2 SVGIG (reference sequence). The DNA of the CDR3 is TGTGCCTGGAGTGGTCTGGGTCGAGCCCTTGGAAACACCATATATTTT. Translating it yields CAWSGLGRALGNTIYF. The entire variable domain, with the rest obtained from reference TRBV30 and TRBJ1-3, is as follows: SQTIHQWPATLVQPVGSPLSLECTVEGTSNPNLYWYRQAAGRGLQLLFYSVGIGQISSEVPQNLSASRPQDRQFILSSKKLLLSDSGFYLCAWSGLGRALGNTIYFGEGSWLTVV.

V gene TRBV5-1 combines with J gene TRBJ2-2; no clear D gene. The length of the CDR3 is 15 residues. Germline V gene data show CDR1 as SGHRS and CDR2 as YFSETQ. Trimming cost V 0 bases and J 0 bases, with 6 bases left between them. The CDR3 sequence: CASSLEGPNTGELFF. The CDR3 nucleotides read TGCGCCAGCAGCTTGGAGGGTCCGAACACCGGGGAGCTGTTTTTT.

This clone has more than one count but fewer than ten. A junction boundary mismatches the germline segment, possibly from a read error. The gene calls are TRBV7-9 and TRBJ1-5; TRBD1 matches at 9 bases. The germline CDR1 and CDR2 sequences are SEHNR and FQNEAQ (reference sequence). CDR3 length: 17 residues. CDR3 nucleotides: TGTGCCAGCAGCCTAGCTACAGGGGGCGTTGGCAATCAGCCCCAGCATTTT. It specifies CASSLATGGVGNQPQHF. Using reference TRBV7-9 and TRBJ1-5 for the parts outside the CDR3, the full variable domain is DTGVSQNPRHKITKRGQNVTFRCDPISEHNRLYWYRQTLGQGPEFLTYFQNEAQLEKSRLLSDRFSAERPKGSFSTLEIQRTEQGDSAMYLCASSLATGGVGNQPQHFGDGTRLSIL.